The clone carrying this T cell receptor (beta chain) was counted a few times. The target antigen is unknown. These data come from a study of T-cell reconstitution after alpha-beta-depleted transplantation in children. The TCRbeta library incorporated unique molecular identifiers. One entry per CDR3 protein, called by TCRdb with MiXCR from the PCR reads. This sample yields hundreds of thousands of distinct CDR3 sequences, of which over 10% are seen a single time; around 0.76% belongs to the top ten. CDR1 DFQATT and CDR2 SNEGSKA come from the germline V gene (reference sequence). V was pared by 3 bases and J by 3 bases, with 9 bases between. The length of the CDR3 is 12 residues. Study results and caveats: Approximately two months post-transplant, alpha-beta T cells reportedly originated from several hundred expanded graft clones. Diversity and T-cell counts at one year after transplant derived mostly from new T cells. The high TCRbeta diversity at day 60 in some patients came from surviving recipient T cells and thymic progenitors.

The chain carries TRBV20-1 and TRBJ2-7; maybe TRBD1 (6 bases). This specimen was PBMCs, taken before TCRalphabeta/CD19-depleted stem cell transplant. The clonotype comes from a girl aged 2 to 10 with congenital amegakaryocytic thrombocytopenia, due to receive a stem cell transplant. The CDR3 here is CSASGRGYEQYF. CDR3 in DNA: TGCAGTGCTAGCGGCAGGGGCTACGAGCAGTACTTC.